What follows are 30 T cell receptor beta chains derived from one specimen sequenced in a study of shared clonotypes between healthy human individuals. The protocol was immunoSEQ multiplex PCR, while the TCRdb copy is restricted to in-frame clones and leaves out a portion. Here the sample spans roughly 680,000 clones, 55% to 80% being singletons. The sample was memory CD4+ T cells sorted from blood. Documented subset: CD45RA-negative fraction. The receptors stem from a woman in her twenties or thirties in good health.

The chain uses TRBV4-1 and TRBJ2-2, with D possibly matching TRBD1 (6 bases). This CDR3 is built from 13 residues. The V gene's germline CDR1 is MGHRA and CDR2 YSYEKL. V was clipped by 8 bases and J by 7 bases, with 14 bases between them. This CDR3 is CASAGDAGGELFF. In nucleotides, the CDR3 is TGCGCCAGCGCAGGGGACGCGGGCGGGGAGCTGTTTTTT.

The chain employs TRBV19 and TRBJ2-3, with D tentatively TRBD2 (8 bases). The V gene lost 7 bases and the J gene lost 6 bases, with 23 bases spanning the gap. This CDR3 is built from 16 residues. Germline CDR1 LNHDA, CDR2 SQIVND (reference sequence). The CDR3 sequence is CASNKRGLAGVDTQYF. In DNA, the CDR3 is TGTGCCAGTAACAAAAGGGGGCTAGCGGGCGTTGATACGCAGTATTTT.

The rearrangement links TRBV28 to TRBJ1-5; D uncertain. Germline assignment: CDR1 MDHEN and CDR2 SYDVKM. The CDR3 runs to 16 residues. V was shortened by 3 bases and J by 0 bases, with 12 bases between the two germline ends. DNA for the CDR3: TGTGCCAGCAGTTTGGTGATTAGTAATAGCAATCAGCCCCAGCATTTT. Protein product: CASSLVISNSNQPQHF.

The chain links TRBV7-9 to TRBJ2-1; D gene ambiguous. Germline CDR1 reads SEHNR; CDR2 reads FQNEAQ (reference sequence). V shed 0 bases and J shed 10 bases, with 4 bases lying between them. The CDR3 runs to 11 residues. The CDR3 protein is CASSLAWEQFF. CDR3 DNA sequence: TGTGCCAGCAGCTTAGCCTGGGAGCAGTTCTTC.

Concerning this clone itself: Other DNA sequences within the sample encode an identical CDR3. J is TRBJ1-5 and V is TRBV18; unclear D gene. The ends were cut back, 3 bases at V and 4 bases at J, with 7 bases in the middle. Per the germline V gene, CDR1 is KGHSH and CDR2 is LQKENI. This CDR3 spans 13 amino acids. CDR3: CASSPGGNQPQHF. CDR3 DNA: TGTGCCAGCTCACCTGGTGGGAATCAGCCCCAGCATTTT.

The chain has TRBV6-1 and TRBJ2-5; D unresolved. The J call is uncertain, as TRBJ2-7 better fits the DNA end. The CDR3 runs 12 residues. Germline assignment: CDR1 MNHNS and CDR2 SASEGT. As DNA, the CDR3 is TGTGCCAGCAGAACAGAGACCTACGAGCAGTACTTC. Translating it yields CASRTETYEQYF.

The chain is built from TRBV19 and TRBJ1-1; 8 bases are shared with TRBD1. Germline assignment: CDR1 LNHDA and CDR2 SQIVND (reference sequence). Trimming removed 6 bases from V and 4 bases from J; junction bases left unmatched: 4. The CDR3 totals 13 residues. CDR3 sequence: CASRGQVVTEAFF. Here the CDR3 DNA reads TGTGCCAGTAGGGGACAGGTAGTCACTGAAGCTTTCTTT.

The gene calls are TRBV6-6 and TRBJ2-7; D may be TRBD1 or TRBD2 (5 bases each). Per germline, CDR1 MNHNY and CDR2 SVGAGI (reference sequence). This CDR3 spans 15 amino acids. V lost 0 bases to trimming and J lost 0 bases, with 9 bases between them. The CDR3 DNA reads TGTGCCAGCAGTTACTCGGGACCATACTCCTACGAGCAGTACTTC. Protein: CASSYSGPYSYEQYF.

This rearrangement joins TRBV7-3 to TRBJ2-1; 9 nucleotides align to TRBD2. The CDR3 runs 15 residues. Germline CDR1 SGHTA, CDR2 FQGTGA. After removal of 4 bases from V and 4 bases from J, the junction contained 5 bases not matched to a gene. CDR3 nucleotides: TGTGCCAGCAGCTATAGCGGGAGCGGGTACAATGAGCAGTTCTTC. Protein sequence: CASSYSGSGYNEQFF.

In its sample, this clone was seen once. V gene TRBV7-9 combines with J gene TRBJ1-5; D gene uncertain. Between the trimmed V and J ends, which lost 2 bases and 5 bases, there was a span of 7 bases. The CDR3 spans 13 residues. Germline CDR1 reads SEHNR; CDR2 reads FQNEAQ (reference sequence). The CDR3 is CASSLSGDQPQHF. The CDR3 DNA is TGTGCCAGCAGCTTAAGTGGGGATCAGCCCCAGCATTTT.

This clone occurred a few times. The gene calls are TRBV5-1 and TRBJ2-1, with 9 positions matching TRBD1. V was clipped by 1 base and J by 7 bases; unmatched bases: 6. This CDR3 is built from 15 residues. CDR1 SGHRS and CDR2 YFSETQ come from the germline V gene. The CDR3 region is CASSLFGQGNNEQFF. CDR3 in DNA: TGCGCCAGCAGCTTGTTCGGACAGGGGAATAATGAGCAGTTCTTC.

The chain is built from TRBV9 and TRBJ2-1, with D hard to call. This CDR3 contains 13 residues. Trimming stripped 6 bases from V and 0 bases from J, with 7 bases between. Germline V lookup: CDR1 SGDLS, CDR2 YYNGEE. CDR3 protein: CASNRGSYNEQFF. CDR3 in DNA: TGTGCCAGCAACCGCGGCTCCTACAATGAGCAGTTCTTC.

The chain combines TRBV25-1 with TRBJ2-1, with D possibly TRBD1 on 6 matching bases. CDR3 length: 14 amino acids. Germline loops: CDR1 MGHDK, CDR2 SYGVNS. V lost 9 bases to trimming and J lost 0 bases, with 12 bases between them. CDR3 coding DNA: TGTGCCAGAAACAGGGTATTCTCCTACAATGAGCAGTTCTTC. Translated: CARNRVFSYNEQFF.

This clone came up a few times. The chain recombines TRBV6-1 with TRBJ1-5; TRBD1 agrees at 8 bases. Germline CDR1 reads MNHNS; CDR2 reads SASEGT. This CDR3 is built from 12 residues. J lost 7 bases, V lost 8 bases, and 4 bases had no gene match. CDR3 sequence reads: CASRQGQQPQHF. For the CDR3, the DNA is TGTGCCAGCCGACAGGGGCAACAGCCCCAGCATTTT.

The J gene is TRBJ2-6, the V gene TRBV4-2; D is perhaps TRBD1 (6 bases). V was cut by 4 bases and J by 0 bases, with 19 bases left in between. The CDR3 spans 19 residues. Germline loops: CDR1 LGHNA, CDR2 YNFKEQ. CDR3 amino acids: CASSRQGQGLSSGANVLTF. In DNA form, the CDR3 reads TGTGCCAGCAGCCGACAAGGGCAGGGGCTAAGCTCTGGGGCCAACGTCCTGACTTTC.

The chain has TRBV7-9 and TRBJ2-7; tentatively, D is TRBD2 (6 bases). The germline V gene encodes CDR1 SEHNR and CDR2 FQNEAQ (reference sequence). This CDR3 has 16 residues. V shed 3 bases and J shed 1 base, with 16 bases lying between them. CDR3 sequence reads: CASSFSPSGRSYEQYF. CDR3 bases: TGTGCCAGCAGCTTTTCTCCCTCCGGGAGATCCTACGAGCAGTACTTC.

This clone has only one observation. The chain joins TRBV30 to TRBJ2-2; 11 bases match TRBD2. V shed 5 bases, J shed 7 bases, and the junction held 12 bases outside the gene matches. The CDR3 has 16 residues. The germline V gene encodes CDR1 GTSNPN and CDR2 SVGIG (reference sequence). The CDR3 bases are TGTGCCTGGCGGCAGGGAGTAGCGGGAGGGCTCGGGGAGCTGTTTTTT. Translated, it gives CAWRQGVAGGLGELFF.

This clone was seen only a few times. This chain links TRBV9 with TRBJ1-1, with TRBD1 as a possible D gene (5 bases). CDR1 is SGDLS, CDR2 YYNGEE, per germline. Trimming removed 3 bases at V and 10 bases at J, with 19 bases between. CDR3 size: 14 residues. CDR3 in amino acids: CASSGLEWDGGAFF. In nucleotides, the CDR3 is TGTGCCAGCAGCGGCCTGGAATGGGACGGGGGAGCTTTCTTT.

This clone has a single count. This CDR3 is CASSPPGGTGQPQHF. CDR3 bases: TGTGCCAGCTCACCACCGGGAGGGACCGGGCAGCCCCAGCATTTT. The J gene is TRBJ1-5, the V gene TRBV18; D perhaps matches TRBD1 (5 bases). The CDR3 contains 15 residues. V was clipped by 0 bases and J by 7 bases, with 13 bases between them. The V gene's germline CDR1 is KGHSH and CDR2 LQKENI.

The V call is TRBV5-1, the J call TRBJ2-7; D remains ambiguous. This CDR3 has 16 residues. Germline V gene data show CDR1 as SGHRS and CDR2 as YFSETQ. V was shortened by 1 base and J by 2 bases, with 16 bases between the two germline ends. CDR3 coding DNA: TGCGCCAGCAGCTTGAACCCCGGACCTCCCACCTACGAGCAGTACTTC. Translation: CASSLNPGPPTYEQYF.

This clone was observed a few times. Distinct nucleotide sequences in the sample also encode this CDR3. The chain couples TRBV7-9 to TRBJ2-1, with D unresolved. CDR1 is SEHNR, CDR2 FQNEAQ, per germline (reference sequence). The CDR3 covers 11 residues. The germline V and J ends were trimmed by 6 bases and 5 bases, with 5 bases remaining between them. The CDR3 region has the DNA TGTGCCAGCAGTTTCGACAATGAGCAGTTCTTC. Its protein is CASSFDNEQFF.

The chain links TRBV19 to TRBJ1-3, with 12 bases that match TRBD1. The ends lost 3 bases at V and 7 bases at J; junction bases unmatched: 10. The CDR3 length is 17 residues. CDR1 and CDR2 (germline): LNHDA, SQIVND (reference sequence). DNA of the CDR3: TGTGCCAGTAGTATTTCAACCGGGACAGGGGGCTTGAACACCATATATTTT. Translating gives CASSISTGTGGLNTIYF.

V gene TRBV5-8 combines with J gene TRBJ2-1; D might be TRBD1 or TRBD2, each matching 6 bases. The CDR3 length is 16 residues. The V and J ends lost 4 bases and 6 bases respectively, with 20 bases between them. CDR1 and CDR2 (germline): SGHTS, YDEGEE. The CDR3: CASSPGQRALGNEQFF. The DNA for the CDR3 is TGTGCCAGCAGCCCCGGACAGCGGGCCCTTGGCAATGAGCAGTTCTTC.

This clone was counted between two and nine times. J is TRBJ2-1 and V is TRBV5-1; a possible D gene is TRBD1 (6 bases). Trimming pared 4 bases from V and 7 bases from J, leaving 15 bases between. The germline CDR1 and CDR2 sequences are SGHRS and YFSETQ. The CDR3 is 14 amino acids. The DNA of the CDR3 is TGCGCCAGCAGCGCCGGAACACAGGGAAATGAGCAGTTCTTC. Translated, it gives CASSAGTQGNEQFF.

The gene calls are TRBV6-1 and TRBJ2-2; 7 bases are a match to TRBD1. The V segment lost 3 bases and the J segment 4 bases; nucleotides outside the gene matches: 5. This CDR3 region has 15 residues. Germline V gene data show CDR1 as MNHNS and CDR2 as SASEGT. The CDR3 here is CASSEGTAITGELFF. The CDR3 DNA is TGTGCCAGCAGTGAGGGGACAGCTATCACCGGGGAGCTGTTTTTT.

The V call is TRBV30, the J call TRBJ1-4; D unresolved. Trimming shortened V by 2 bases and J by 2 bases, and 15 bases separated the two germline ends. Germline V gene sequence: CDR1 GTSNPN, CDR2 SVGIG (reference sequence). The CDR3 spans 16 residues. CDR3 coding DNA: TGTGCCTGGAGTACGGCGGGTCGACCGACTAATGAAAAACTGTTTTTT. Amino acids: CAWSTAGRPTNEKLFF.

This clone was seen once. This chain uses TRBV19 with TRBJ1-1; D is undetermined. CDR3 size: 16 residues. Trimming shortened V by 4 bases and J by 1 base, and 16 bases separated the two germline ends. Germline loops: CDR1 LNHDA, CDR2 SQIVND (reference sequence). The CDR3 bases are TGTGCCAGTAGTAGGGGATCGCGCGCGTCGAACACTGAAGCTTTCTTT. Amino acids: CASSRGSRASNTEAFF.

CDR3 bases: TGTGCCAGCAAAACCGGGACAGGGGGCGAGGATGAGCAGTTCTTC. Protein product: CASKTGTGGEDEQFF. The chain couples TRBV5-4 to TRBJ2-1; 12 nucleotides align to TRBD1. The CDR3 sequence is 15 residues long. V shed 6 bases, J shed 8 bases, and the junction held 9 bases outside the gene matches. In germline, CDR1 is SGHNT, CDR2 YYREEE (reference sequence). The variable domain in full, with the rest retrieved from reference TRBV5-4 and TRBJ2-1, is ETGVTQSPTHLIKTRGQQVTLRCSSQSGHNTVSWYQQALGQGPQFIFQYYREEENGRGNFPPRFSGLQFPNYSSELNVNALELDDSALYLCASKTGTGGEDEQFFGPGTRLTVL.

CDR3 nucleotides: TGTGCCAGTAGTAGAAAGGACAGTGAAAAACTGTTTTTT. Translated, it gives CASSRKDSEKLFF. The chain combines TRBV19 with TRBJ1-4, with a tentative D call TRBD1 (6 bases). The V gene's germline CDR1 is LNHDA and CDR2 SQIVND (reference sequence). Trimming took off 4 bases at V and 7 bases at J, with 10 bases between the two ends. The CDR3 is 13 residues long.

This clone has more than one count but fewer than ten. The chain is built from TRBV7-2 and TRBJ2-7, with D possibly being TRBD2 (6 bases). Trimming shortened V by 7 bases and J by 3 bases, and 13 bases separated the two germline ends. Germline V gives CDR1 SGHTA, CDR2 FQGNSA. This CDR3 comprises 13 residues. The CDR3 sequence: CASTQDYRYEQYF. Here the CDR3 DNA reads TGTGCCAGCACCCAGGACTACCGCTACGAGCAGTACTTC.